This T cell receptor (beta chain) was recovered during a study of T cell repertoires in cytomegalovirus infection. Study-level information: It can be stated that public TCR beta signatures indicated CMV infection as well as a matching HLA type.

Germline lookup yields CDR1 SEHNR and CDR2 FQNEAQ (reference sequence). J gave up 0 bases and V 4 bases, and 3 bases lay outside the gene matches. The CDR3 consists of 15 residues. The table lists this clonotype with a few counts. Its cognate antigen is unknown. TCRdb itself ran the reads through MiXCR, one entry per CDR3 protein. The sample comprises around 350,000 distinct CDR3 sequences, around 18% of which are singletons, and 8.7% rests with the top ten. The study's findings and limits: HLA-C-restricted CMV clonotypes gave the most frequent clonotype in two of eight donors. Public TCR beta family frequency separated CMV-and-HLA carriers, including in an independent cohort.

The source is a human donor in good health (CMV status not recorded). Some clones in this sample may be carry-over from other donors' samples. The chain employs TRBV7-9 and TRBJ2-5; the match to TRBD2 covers 9 bases. Sample: PBMCs. CDR3 region: CASSSSGEYQETQYF. Written as DNA, the CDR3 is TGTGCCAGCAGCTCTAGCGGGGAGTACCAAGAGACCCAGTACTTC.